This passage covers 22 T cell receptor beta chains from one sample sequenced in a study of T cell repertoires in cytomegalovirus infection. Each CDR3 protein gets one entry after TCRdb re-called the reads with MiXCR. The data contain about 260,000 distinct CDR3 sequences, about an eighth of them singletons. Material: PBMCs. Source of these receptors: a human donor in good health (CMV status not recorded). Some clones in this sample may be carry-over from other donors' samples.

Many counts were recorded for this clonotype. This rearrangement joins TRBV28 to TRBJ2-4; 8 bases line up with TRBD2. The CDR3 covers 14 residues. Germline-derived CDR1 and CDR2 are MDHEN and SYDVKM. V was clipped by 6 bases and J by 9 bases; unmatched bases: 10. CDR3 in amino acids: CASRTSGRLGIQYF. The DNA for the CDR3 is TGTGCCAGCAGAACTAGCGGCCGGCTTGGCATTCAGTACTTC.

This clonotype was picked up one time. This may come from a read error, since a much larger clone is one base off. The V gene is TRBV7-8, the J gene TRBJ2-2; no definite D call. V lost 0 bases and J 1 base, leaving 6 bases between the germline ends. The CDR3 totals 15 residues. Germline CDR1 and CDR2: SGHVS and FQNEAQ. The CDR3 loop reads CASSLADLNTGELFF. The CDR3 DNA follows: TGTGCCAGCAGCTTAGCTGATCTGAACACCGGGGAGCTGTTTTTT. Combining the CDR3 with reference TRBV7-8 and TRBJ2-2 gives the whole variable domain GAGVSQSPRYKVAKRGQDVALRCDPISGHVSLFWYQQALGQGPEFLTYFQNEAQLDKSGLPSDRFFAERPEGSVSTLKIQRTQQEDSAVYLCASSLADLNTGELFFGEGSRLTVL.

This chain uses TRBV14 with TRBJ2-5, with D tentatively TRBD2 (5 bases). Germline V gene data show CDR1 as SGHDN and CDR2 as FVKESK. The CDR3 length is 16 residues. Trimming removed 0 bases from V and 3 bases from J, with 14 bases in between. The CDR3 bases are TGTGCCAGCAGCCAAGATGTGGGGAGATTTGAAGAGACCCAGTACTTC. As protein: CASSQDVGRFEETQYF.

This clonotype was seen many times. The chain links TRBV28 to TRBJ2-1, with TRBD2 identical over 10 bases. Trimming cost V 7 bases and J 0 bases; bases outside gene matches: 9. CDR1 is MDHEN and CDR2 is SYDVKM in the germline V gene. The CDR3 extends over 17 amino acids. CDR3 protein: CASTASGSPSSYNEQFF. CDR3 DNA sequence: TGTGCCAGCACCGCTAGCGGGAGTCCTTCCTCCTACAATGAGCAGTTCTTC.

There are many counts of this clonotype. The V gene is TRBV4-2, the J gene TRBJ2-4, with TRBD1 as a possible D gene (6 bases). V was trimmed by 0 bases and J by 0 bases, leaving 6 bases between them. CDR3 length: 15 residues. CDR1 is LGHNA, CDR2 YNFKEQ, per germline. The DNA of the CDR3 is TGTGCCAGCAGCCAAGACAGGGGAGCCAAAAACATTCAGTACTTC. Its protein is CASSQDRGAKNIQYF.

This clonotype has a count of ten or more. V is TRBV6-1 and J is TRBJ2-1; D not certain. Germline CDR1 is MNHNS and CDR2 is SASEGT. This CDR3 contains 12 residues. V was pared by 2 bases and J by 6 bases, with 5 bases between. The chain's CDR3 is CASSEKRNEQFF. CDR3 DNA sequence: TGTGCCAGCAGTGAAAAACGCAATGAGCAGTTCTTC.

This clonotype was detected many times. This chain joins TRBV6-1 and TRBJ2-1, with TRBD1 matching over 7 bases. The germline V gene has CDR1 MNHNS and CDR2 SASEGT. This CDR3 has 14 amino acids. V lost 7 bases and J lost 4; bases outside the gene matches: 7. As DNA, the CDR3 is TGTGCCAGCACCAAGGGACAGATTTACAATGAGCAGTTCTTC. This encodes CASTKGQIYNEQFF.

In its sample, this clonotype was seen a few times. The rearrangement uses TRBV6-2 or TRBV6-3 and TRBJ2-7; D gene unclear. Trimming left V 6 bases short and J 7 bases short, with 16 bases between. Per the germline V gene, CDR1 is MNHEY and CDR2 is SVGEGT. CDR3 length: 13 residues. The CDR3 spells CASSPDPKQEQYF. CDR3 in DNA: TGTGCCAGCAGCCCGGACCCGAAACAGGAGCAGTACTTC.

The table lists this clonotype with many counts. The CDR3 is CSARDQSQGHTEAFF. CDR3 coding DNA: TGCAGTGCTAGAGATCAAAGTCAGGGGCACACTGAAGCTTTCTTT. The rearrangement joins TRBV20-1 to TRBJ1-1; tentative D call: TRBD1 (6 bases). Per germline, CDR1 DFQATT and CDR2 SNEGSKA (reference sequence). Trimming took off 0 bases at V and 3 bases at J, with 14 bases between the two ends. This CDR3 region has 15 residues.

The chain is built from TRBV12-3 or TRBV12-4 and TRBJ2-1, with D unresolved. CDR3 length: 16 amino acids. V was cut by 1 base and J by 7 bases, with 17 bases left in between. The CDR3 is CASSLEYLQSGNEQFF. CDR3 bases: TGTGCCAGCAGTTTAGAGTACCTGCAGAGTGGTAATGAGCAGTTCTTC.

This clonotype was observed at least ten times. The rearrangement links TRBV11-2 to TRBJ1-2, with TRBD1 matching over 8 bases. CDR3 size: 15 residues. With V trimmed by 4 bases and J by 2 bases, 6 bases remained unmatched. The germline gives CDR1 SGHAT, CDR2 FQNNGV. Written as DNA, the CDR3 is TGTGCCAGCAGCTCCCTGACAGGGGTGAACTATGGCTACACCTTC. Its translation: CASSSLTGVNYGYTF.

This clonotype occurred many times. The rearrangement uses TRBV7-2 and TRBJ2-5, with D possibly called TRBD1 or TRBD2 (5 bases each). In germline, CDR1 is SGHTA, CDR2 FQGNSA. This CDR3 contains 13 residues. V lost 1 base and J lost 5, with 8 bases in between. The CDR3 nucleotides read TGTGCCAGCAGCTTAGATTGGGGGGAGACCCAGTACTTC. Translated, it gives CASSLDWGETQYF. The full variable domain, rest sourced from reference TRBV7-2 and TRBJ2-5, is GAGVSQSPSNKVTEKGKDVELRCDPISGHTALYWYRQSLGQGLEFLIYFQGNSAPDKSGLPSDRFSAERTGGSVSTLTIQRTQQEDSAVYLCASSLDWGETQYFGPGTRLLVL.

This clonotype was detected ten times or more. The chain recombines TRBV12-3 or TRBV12-4 with TRBJ2-2; 7 bases align to TRBD1. J was trimmed by 1 base and V by 5 bases; bases with no gene match: 7. This CDR3 region has 16 residues. CDR3 DNA: TGTGCCAGCAGTCCCTCGACAGGGCAGAACACCGGGGAGCTGTTTTTT. Its protein is CASSPSTGQNTGELFF.

There are many counts of this clonotype. The V and J genes are TRBV3-1 and TRBJ1-5; D remains unclear. Trimming shortened V by 3 bases and J by 7 bases, and 10 bases separated the two germline ends. CDR3 length: 13 amino acids. From germline, CDR1 is LGHDT and CDR2 YNNKEL (reference sequence). CDR3 loop: CASSQDPLQPQHF. CDR3 nucleotides: TGTGCCAGCAGCCAGGACCCGCTCCAGCCCCAGCATTTT.

This sequence joins TRBV7-9 and TRBJ2-7; D assignment may be TRBD1 or TRBD2 (5 bases each). Germline V lookup: CDR1 SEHNR, CDR2 FQNEAQ (reference sequence). There are 14 residues in the CDR3. The V and J ends lost 3 bases and 9 bases respectively, with 18 bases between them. CDR3 DNA sequence: TGTGCCAGCAGCTTCTTCAGGGACCCCTGGGGGCAGTACTTC. It specifies CASSFFRDPWGQYF. The full variable domain, completed using reference TRBV7-9 and TRBJ2-7, is DTGVSQNPRHKITKRGQNVTFRCDPISEHNRLYWYRQTLGQGPEFLTYFQNEAQLEKSRLLSDRFSAERPKGSFSTLEIQRTEQGDSAMYLCASSFFRDPWGQYFGPGTRLTVT.

The chain recombines TRBV4-1 with TRBJ1-2, with D possibly being TRBD1 (6 bases). Germline loops: CDR1 MGHRA, CDR2 YSYEKL. The CDR3 length is 12 residues. V dropped 4 bases and J dropped 8 bases, with 11 bases sitting between them. CDR3 residues: CASSRDKSGYTF. The CDR3 coding sequence is TGCGCCAGCAGCCGGGACAAATCCGGCTACACCTTC.

The sample holds a few counts of this clonotype. The chain recombines TRBV7-3 with TRBJ2-2; D might be TRBD2 (6 bases). The germline gives CDR1 SGHTA, CDR2 FQGTGA. The ends were cut back, 0 bases at V and 4 bases at J, with 9 bases in the middle. The CDR3 totals 15 residues. CDR3 sequence (DNA): TGTGCCAGCAGCTTAACGGGACTGGTCACCGGGGAGCTGTTTTTT. Its protein product is CASSLTGLVTGELFF.

At least ten counts were recorded for this clonotype. J is TRBJ2-3 and V is TRBV19; D is ambiguous. V dropped 5 bases and J dropped 1 base, with 4 bases sitting between them. This CDR3 is built from 12 residues. Germline V gene sequence: CDR1 LNHDA, CDR2 SQIVND (reference sequence). The CDR3 is CASSPRTDTQYF. CDR3 sequence (DNA): TGTGCCAGTAGTCCACGCACAGATACGCAGTATTTT.

This clonotype turned up a few times. The chain has TRBV29-1 and TRBJ1-2; D gene uncertain. The CDR3 length is 11 residues. Trimming cost V 1 base and J 7 bases, with 7 bases left between them. Germline CDR1 SQVTM, CDR2 ANQGSEA. DNA of the CDR3: TGCAGCGTTGAAGTGGGAGGTGGCTACACCTTC. Encoded protein: CSVEVGGGYTF.

The chain links TRBV7-9 to TRBJ1-1, with D perhaps TRBD1 (5 bases). Germline CDR1 is SEHNR and CDR2 is FQNEAQ (reference sequence). With 1 base removed from V and 3 bases from J, the gap between germline ends came to 9 bases. The CDR3 loop spans 14 amino acids. The CDR3 bases are TGTGCCAGCAGCTTAGAAGGGGATCACACTGAAGCTTTCTTT. This encodes CASSLEGDHTEAFF. The whole variable domain, filled in from reference TRBV7-9 and TRBJ1-1, reads DTGVSQNPRHKITKRGQNVTFRCDPISEHNRLYWYRQTLGQGPEFLTYFQNEAQLEKSRLLSDRFSAERPKGSFSTLEIQRTEQGDSAMYLCASSLEGDHTEAFFGQGTRLTVV.

This clonotype turned up a few times. The chain joins TRBV5-5 to TRBJ2-5; D not certain. Trimming cost V 0 bases and J 2 bases, with 8 bases left between them. This CDR3 is 14 amino acids long. Germline V gene lookup returns CDR1 SGHKS and CDR2 YYEKEE (reference sequence). The CDR3 region is CASSLGQIQETQYF. CDR3 sequence (DNA): TGTGCCAGCAGCTTGGGCCAGATTCAAGAGACCCAGTACTTC. The full variable domain, in which reference TRBV5-5 and TRBJ2-5 provide the parts outside the CDR3, is DAGVTQSPTHLIKTRGQQVTLRCSPISGHKSVSWYQQVLGQGPQFIFQYYEKEERGRGNFPDRFSARQFPNYSSELNVNALLLGDSALYLCASSLGQIQETQYFGPGTRLLVL.

This clonotype appeared many times. V is TRBV5-4 and J is TRBJ1-1; D perhaps matches TRBD1 (5 bases). The CDR3 sequence is 14 residues long. V was trimmed by 3 bases and J by 2 bases, leaving 11 bases between them. CDR1 and CDR2 from the germline V gene are SGHNT and YYREEE (reference sequence). CDR3 protein: CASSSLGENTEAFF. CDR3 sequence (DNA): TGTGCCAGCAGCTCCCTAGGGGAAAACACTGAAGCTTTCTTT.